One sample yielded the 2 T cell receptor beta chains listed below, sequenced in a study of shared clonotypes between healthy human individuals (TCRdb year 2020). Libraries were constructed by the immunoSEQ multiplex PCR assay. This immuneACCESS table, as held by TCRdb, lists in-frame sequences with V and J called but not all clones. Of the missing ones, under half trace to an unresolved V gene in checked studies; the others have no known cause. The sample table records hundreds of thousands of clones; approximately 90% of these occur just once. 24% of the sample rests with the top ten. CD8 naive samples were CD45RO-negative cells positively selected for CCR7, giving a CD45RA+CCR7+ population that excluded TemRA cells. Sequenced input: naive CD8+ T cells sorted from blood. The cell subset or site label for this specimen denotes: CD45RA+CCR7+. The receptors originated from a man aged 30-40 years in good health.

The chain links TRBV4-3 to TRBJ2-4; no clear D gene. The CDR3 runs to 15 residues. Germline CDR1 reads LGHNA; CDR2 reads YSLEER. Between the trimmed V and J ends, which lost 0 bases and 3 bases, there was a span of 9 bases. The CDR3 is CASSQDSLLKNIQYF. As DNA, the CDR3 is TGCGCCAGCAGCCAAGATAGCCTACTCAAAAACATTCAGTACTTC.

The J gene is TRBJ2-7, the V gene TRBV7-9; possibly TRBD1 for D (6 bases). The V end was cut by 3 bases, the J end by 2 bases, with 11 bases between. The CDR3 spans 14 residues. Per germline, CDR1 SEHNR and CDR2 FQNEAQ (reference sequence). The CDR3 bases are TGTGCCAGCAGCTTGAAGGGGGTCCCCTACGAGCAGTACTTC. Its protein is CASSLKGVPYEQYF.